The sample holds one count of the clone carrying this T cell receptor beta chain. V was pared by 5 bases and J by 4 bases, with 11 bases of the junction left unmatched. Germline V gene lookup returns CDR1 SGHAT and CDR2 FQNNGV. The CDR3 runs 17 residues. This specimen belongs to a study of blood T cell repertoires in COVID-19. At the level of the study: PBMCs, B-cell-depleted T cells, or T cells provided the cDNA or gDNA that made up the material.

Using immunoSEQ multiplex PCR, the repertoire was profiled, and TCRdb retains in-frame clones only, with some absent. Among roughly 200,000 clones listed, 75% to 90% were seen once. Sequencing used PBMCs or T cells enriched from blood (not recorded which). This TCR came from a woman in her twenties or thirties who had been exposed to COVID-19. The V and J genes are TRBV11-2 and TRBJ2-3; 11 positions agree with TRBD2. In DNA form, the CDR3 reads TGTGCCAGCAGCCCTATAGCGGGGGGGCTAGTCTCAGATACGCAGTATTTT. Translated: CASSPIAGGLVSDTQYF.